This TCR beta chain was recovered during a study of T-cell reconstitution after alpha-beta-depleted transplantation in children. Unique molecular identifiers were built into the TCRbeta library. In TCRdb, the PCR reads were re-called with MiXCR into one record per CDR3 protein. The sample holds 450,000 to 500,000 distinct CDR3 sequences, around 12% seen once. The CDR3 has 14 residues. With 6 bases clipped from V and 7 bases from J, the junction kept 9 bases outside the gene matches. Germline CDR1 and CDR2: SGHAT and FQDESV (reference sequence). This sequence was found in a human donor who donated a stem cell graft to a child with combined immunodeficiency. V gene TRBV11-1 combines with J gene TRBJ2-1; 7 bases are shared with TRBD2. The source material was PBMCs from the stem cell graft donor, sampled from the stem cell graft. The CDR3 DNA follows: TGTGCCAGCAGGGGGGGAGGGAGGAGTAATGAGCAGTTCTTC. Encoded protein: CASRGGGRSNEQFF. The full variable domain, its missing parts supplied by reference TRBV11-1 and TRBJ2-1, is EAEVAQSPRYKITEKSQAVAFWCDPISGHATLYWYRQILGQGPELLVQFQDESVVDDSQLPKDRFSAERLKGVDSTLKIQPAELGDSAMYLCASRGGGRSNEQFFGPGTRLTVL.